The TCR beta chain described here comes from a study of T-cell reconstitution after alpha-beta-depleted transplantation in children. Many counts were recorded for this clonotype. Antigen: not known. Study results and limitations: Two months or so post-transplant, alpha-beta T cells reportedly derived from several hundred expanded graft clones. T-cell counts and diversity at one year following transplant were attributed mainly to newly produced T cells.

The TCRbeta library was prepared with unique molecular identifiers. TCRdb reprocessed the PCR reads with MiXCR, giving one entry per CDR3 protein. The sample lists 780,000 or so distinct CDR3 sequences; about 16% were seen once. Germline CDR1 MNHEY, CDR2 SMNVEV (reference sequence). The CDR3 sequence is 15 residues long. V lost 5 bases and J lost 3; bases outside the gene matches: 10. The chain couples TRBV27 to TRBJ2-7; 7 bases map to TRBD2. Sequenced here: PBMCs, mostly from graft donor cells, sampled 360 days after TCRalphabeta/CD19-depleted stem cell transplant. The receptor was derived from a male patient younger than 18 who had a stem cell transplant for acute lymphoblastic leukemia, so the T cells may come from the graft donor. The CDR3 bases are TGTGCCAGCAGTAACGGAGGCGGGAGCTTCTACGAGCAGTACTTC. It specifies CASSNGGGSFYEQYF.